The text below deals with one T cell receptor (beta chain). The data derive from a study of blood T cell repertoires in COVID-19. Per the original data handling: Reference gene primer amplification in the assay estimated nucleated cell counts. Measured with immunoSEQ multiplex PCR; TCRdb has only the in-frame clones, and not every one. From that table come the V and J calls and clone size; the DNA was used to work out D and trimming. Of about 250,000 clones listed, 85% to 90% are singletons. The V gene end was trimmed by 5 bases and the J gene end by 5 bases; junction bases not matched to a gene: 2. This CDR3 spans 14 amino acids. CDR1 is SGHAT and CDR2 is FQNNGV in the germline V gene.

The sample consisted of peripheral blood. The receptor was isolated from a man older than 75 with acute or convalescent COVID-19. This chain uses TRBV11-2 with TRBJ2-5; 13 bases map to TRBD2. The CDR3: CASSQLAGGETQYF. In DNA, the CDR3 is TGTGCCAGCAGCCAACTAGCGGGGGGGGAGACCCAGTACTTC.